The 32 T cell receptor beta chains below come from one sample, sequenced in a study of technical replicates of blood from several donors. Sequenced by immunoSEQ multiplex PCR; TCRdb stores in-frame clones only, minus some. This sample has nearly 70,000 clones; approximately 90% occur once, and the top ten carry roughly 5%. The sample comprised PBMCs. The receptors shown here come from a human donor in good health. Some clones in this sample may be carry-over from other donors' samples.

This clone was seen just once. V usage is TRBV19 and J usage is TRBJ2-3; D unclear. CDR1 is LNHDA, CDR2 SQIVND, per germline (reference sequence). This CDR3 is built from 13 residues. V was pared by 6 bases and J by 0 bases, with 7 bases between. Here the CDR3 reads CASSPGSTDTQYF. CDR3 in DNA: TGTGCCAGTAGCCCCGGGAGCACAGATACGCAGTATTTT. Using reference TRBV19 and TRBJ2-3 for the parts outside the CDR3, the full variable domain is DGGITQSPKYLFRKEGQNVTLSCEQNLNHDAMYWYRQDPGQGLRLIYYSQIVNDFQKGDIAEGYSVSREKKESFPLTVTSAQKNPTAFYLCASSPGSTDTQYFGPGTRLTVL.

J is TRBJ2-5 and V is TRBV15; 15 bases map to TRBD2. V shed 1 base and J 2 bases; nucleotides not matched to a gene: 2. The germline CDR1 and CDR2 sequences are LNHNV and YYDKDF (reference sequence). CDR3 length equals 17 residues. The CDR3 DNA follows: TGTGCCACCAGCAGAGGGACTAGCGGGGGGGCACAAGAGACCCAGTACTTC. It codes for CATSRGTSGGAQETQYF.

This rearrangement joins TRBV7-3 to TRBJ1-2, with TRBD1 identical over 8 bases. Germline V gene lookup returns CDR1 SGHTA and CDR2 FQGTGA. V shed 4 bases and J 7 bases; nucleotides not matched to a gene: 5. CDR3 length: 13 residues. CDR3 in amino acids: CASSSWTGSGYTF. The DNA for the CDR3 is TGTGCCAGCAGCTCGTGGACAGGGTCTGGCTACACCTTC.

The chain links TRBV2 to TRBJ2-3; tentative D call: TRBD2 (7 bases). Germline CDR1 SNHLY, CDR2 FYNNEI. The CDR3 has 12 residues. The V and J ends lost 8 bases and 6 bases respectively, with 12 bases between them. CDR3 loop: CASGGGRDTQYF. CDR3 coding DNA: TGTGCCAGCGGGGGGGGGCGGGATACGCAGTATTTT.

The chain has TRBV5-1 and TRBJ2-7; D is possibly TRBD2 (6 bases). The CDR3 has 15 residues. V shed 4 bases and J shed 9 bases, with 23 bases lying between them. Per germline, CDR1 SGHRS and CDR2 YFSETQ. DNA of the CDR3: TGCGCCAGCAGCACATCCCAGGGAGGCCTCGGGCGGCAGTACTTC. Translated, it gives CASSTSQGGLGRQYF.

V and J are TRBV7-9 and TRBJ1-1, with 7 bases matching TRBD1. Germline loops: CDR1 SEHNR, CDR2 FQNEAQ (reference sequence). CDR3 length equals 15 residues. The junction had 6 bases not matched to a gene; V was cut back by 5 bases and J by 0 bases. DNA of the CDR3: TGTGCCAGCAGCCGAAGACAGGGTCTGAACACTGAAGCTTTCTTT. Amino acids: CASSRRQGLNTEAFF.

The V gene is TRBV7-3, the J gene TRBJ2-1; 12 positions match TRBD2. V dropped 7 bases and J dropped 13; count of bases not matched to a gene: 8. Germline V gives CDR1 SGHTA, CDR2 FQGTGA. The CDR3 has 13 amino acids. CDR3 loop: CASTLAGGIEQFF. The CDR3 nucleotides read TGTGCCAGCACCCTAGCGGGGGGGATTGAACAGTTCTTC. Looking up the rest from reference TRBV7-3 and TRBJ2-1 gives the full variable domain: GAGVSQTPSNKVTEKGKYVELRCDPISGHTALYWYRQSLGQGPEFLIYFQGTGAADDSGLPNDRFFAVRPEGSVSTLKIQRTERGDSAVYLCASTLAGGIEQFFGPGTRLTVL.

The chain links TRBV18 to TRBJ2-1; D may be TRBD1 (6 bases). The ends were cut back, 8 bases at V and 8 bases at J, with 19 bases in the middle. Germline V gene data show CDR1 as KGHSH and CDR2 as LQKENI. The CDR3 sequence is 14 residues long. CDR3 in DNA: TGTGCCAGCACGAACACAGGGTGGGTCGATGAGCAGTTCTTC. This codes for CASTNTGWVDEQFF.

The chain couples TRBV9 to TRBJ1-3; D not certain. Looked up from germline, CDR1 is SGDLS and CDR2 is YYNGEE. V was shortened by 0 bases and J by 0 bases, with 7 bases between the two germline ends. The CDR3 has 15 residues. The CDR3 reads CASSVAGNSGNTIYF. The CDR3 DNA reads as TGTGCCAGCAGCGTAGCAGGAAACTCTGGAAACACCATATATTTT.

This chain connects TRBV25-1 to TRBJ1-2; D is ambiguous. CDR1 and CDR2 from the germline V gene are MGHDK and SYGVNS. V lost 3 bases and J 3 bases, leaving 11 bases between the germline ends. CDR3 size: 14 residues. The DNA for the CDR3 is TGTGCCAGCAGTGATCTGGGTGAGGACTATGGCTACACCTTC. Residues: CASSDLGEDYGYTF.

This chain uses TRBV27 with TRBJ2-1; no reliable D call. In germline, CDR1 is MNHEY, CDR2 SMNVEV (reference sequence). V was clipped by 3 bases and J by 7 bases, with 4 bases between them. The CDR3 covers 11 residues. In DNA, the CDR3 is TGTGCCAGCAGTTTTTCGAATGAGCAGTTCTTC. Protein sequence: CASSFSNEQFF.

This clone showed up just once. The CDR3 nucleotides are TGCAGCGTTGTTCCTAGCGGGCTCTACGAGCAGTACTTC. As protein: CSVVPSGLYEQYF. The chain uses TRBV29-1 and TRBJ2-7, with 8 bases fitting TRBD2. CDR1 is SQVTM and CDR2 is ANQGSEA in the germline V gene. Trimming removed 4 bases from V and 3 bases from J; junction bases left unmatched: 5. The CDR3 has 13 amino acids.

This sequence joins TRBV18 and TRBJ2-2, with D maybe TRBD1 (5 bases). V lost 3 bases and J 4 bases, leaving 15 bases between the germline ends. The length of the CDR3 is 16 residues. Germline V gene sequence: CDR1 KGHSH, CDR2 LQKENI. The CDR3 DNA is TGTGCCAGCTCACCCATCCAGGGTGTAGGCACCGGGGAGCTGTTTTTT. It specifies CASSPIQGVGTGELFF.

This chain uses TRBV7-6 with TRBJ2-7, with D tentatively TRBD2 (5 bases). The V and J ends lost 5 bases and 0 bases respectively, with 14 bases between them. This CDR3 is built from 15 residues. The germline gives CDR1 SGHVS, CDR2 FNYEAQ. The CDR3 reads CASSPEGTPSYEQYF. In nucleotides, the CDR3 is TGTGCCAGCAGCCCAGAGGGTACCCCCTCCTACGAGCAGTACTTC.

CDR3 in amino acids: CASSEESYNSPLHF. The DNA of the CDR3 is TGTGCCAGCAGCGAGGAGAGCTATAATTCACCCCTCCACTTT. V is TRBV9 and J is TRBJ1-6; D not certain. The germline V gene encodes CDR1 SGDLS and CDR2 YYNGEE. The length of the CDR3 is 14 residues. V was cut by 3 bases and J by 3 bases, with 7 bases left in between.

The rearrangement uses TRBV18 and TRBJ1-5, with 7 bases lining up with TRBD1. V lost 4 bases, J lost 5 bases, and 5 bases stayed unmatched. CDR3 length equals 14 residues. Germline V gene sequence: CDR1 KGHSH, CDR2 LQKENI. The CDR3 is CASSQGARDQPQHF. CDR3 DNA sequence: TGTGCCAGCTCACAGGGGGCGAGAGATCAGCCCCAGCATTTT. Supplemented by reference TRBV18 and TRBJ1-5, the full variable domain reads NAGVMQNPRHLVRRRGQEARLRCSPMKGHSHVYWYRQLPEEGLKFMVYLQKENIIDESGMPKERFSAEFPKEGPSILRIQQVVRGDSAAYFCASSQGARDQPQHFGDGTRLSIL.

The CDR3 DNA sequence: TGCGCCAGCAGCTTAACCGGGACAGATTACGAGCAGTACTTC. Translated: CASSLTGTDYEQYF. The V call is TRBV5-1, the J call TRBJ2-7; TRBD1 aligns across 7 bases. Germline loops: CDR1 SGHRS, CDR2 YFSETQ. Losses at the gene ends were 2 bases for V and 4 bases for J; bases not matched to a gene: 6. This CDR3 contains 14 residues.

The rearrangement uses TRBV29-1 and TRBJ2-7; D might be TRBD2 (5 bases). CDR1 and CDR2 from the germline V gene are SQVTM and ANQGSEA. CDR3 length: 14 residues. V gave up 0 bases and J gave up 3 bases, with 12 bases separating them. For the CDR3, the DNA is TGCAGCGTTGAAGAATTAAGAGGGAGCTACGAGCAGTACTTC. This codes for CSVEELRGSYEQYF.

The chain combines TRBV10-3 with TRBJ2-1; 11 bases match TRBD2. This CDR3 region has 15 residues. V gave up 5 bases and J gave up 5 bases; unmatched junction bases: 5. Germline V CDR1 and CDR2: ENHRY, SYGVKD. CDR3 region: CAISKTSGGNNEQFF. The DNA of the CDR3 is TGTGCCATCAGTAAAACTAGCGGGGGCAACAATGAGCAGTTCTTC.

The chain is built from TRBV5-4 and TRBJ1-3; D is uncertain. This CDR3 contains 13 residues. Germline CDR1 SGHNT, CDR2 YYREEE (reference sequence). Trimming shortened V by 0 bases and J by 4 bases, and 5 bases separated the two germline ends. The CDR3 loop reads CASSLAGGNTIYF. Here the CDR3 DNA reads TGTGCCAGCAGCTTGGCCGGGGGAAACACCATATATTTT.

The rearrangement uses TRBV9 and TRBJ2-1; maybe TRBD1 (6 bases). The ends were cut back, 3 bases at V and 5 bases at J, with 18 bases in the middle. This CDR3 region has 16 residues. The germline gives CDR1 SGDLS, CDR2 YYNGEE. As DNA, the CDR3 is TGTGCCAGCAGCGCCGGGACAAACCGAGGGGACAATGAGCAGTTCTTC. It yields the protein CASSAGTNRGDNEQFF.

This chain links TRBV5-1 with TRBJ2-7, with D uncertain. CDR3 length: 13 residues. V gave up 4 bases and J gave up 2 bases, with 10 bases separating them. CDR1 is SGHRS and CDR2 is YFSETQ in the germline V gene. DNA of the CDR3: TGCGCCAGCAGCCTGGACGGAGCCTACGAGCAGTACTTC. Translating it yields CASSLDGAYEQYF.

This chain uses TRBV4-3 with TRBJ2-7, with D tentatively TRBD1 (5 bases). Germline V lookup: CDR1 LGHNA, CDR2 YSLEER. The CDR3 totals 15 residues. The germline V and J ends were trimmed by 4 bases and 5 bases, with 18 bases remaining between them. The CDR3 is CASSLERAGNHEQYF. The DNA of the CDR3 is TGCGCCAGCAGCCTGGAAAGGGCAGGGAACCACGAGCAGTACTTC.

The chain uses TRBV6-1 and TRBJ1-5; 8 bases fit TRBD1. Germline V lookup: CDR1 MNHNS, CDR2 SASEGT. With 6 bases clipped from V and 4 bases from J, the junction kept 8 bases outside the gene matches. There are 15 residues in the CDR3. The CDR3 sequence: CASSRGQGENQPQHF. The CDR3 coding sequence is TGTGCCAGCAGCCGCGGACAGGGAGAGAATCAGCCCCAGCATTTT.

This chain joins TRBV7-9 and TRBJ1-2; D remains unclear. V lost 3 bases and J lost 0, with 14 bases in between. Per germline, CDR1 SEHNR and CDR2 FQNEAQ (reference sequence). The CDR3 is 16 residues long. CDR3 in amino acids: CASSLVSGGANYGYTF. The CDR3 bases are TGTGCCAGCAGCTTGGTCAGCGGTGGGGCTAACTATGGCTACACCTTC.

This sequence joins TRBV5-1 and TRBJ1-2; D is undetermined. CDR1 is SGHRS, CDR2 YFSETQ, per germline. This CDR3 region has 12 residues. V lost 1 base and J 4 bases, leaving 5 bases between the germline ends. The CDR3 region is CASSLNTYGYTF. The CDR3 nucleotides read TGCGCCAGCAGCTTGAACACCTATGGCTACACCTTC.

The rearrangement uses TRBV7-9 and TRBJ1-4; perhaps TRBD1 as D (5 bases). The CDR3 has 15 residues. Germline CDR1 reads SEHNR; CDR2 reads FQNEAQ (reference sequence). V was cut by 5 bases and J by 7 bases, with 17 bases left in between. The CDR3 loop is CASSERQGTIEKLFF. The CDR3 region has the DNA TGTGCCAGCAGCGAGAGGCAGGGCACGATTGAAAAACTGTTTTTT. Variable domain in full (rest from reference TRBV7-9 and TRBJ1-4): DTGVSQNPRHKITKRGQNVTFRCDPISEHNRLYWYRQTLGQGPEFLTYFQNEAQLEKSRLLSDRFSAERPKGSFSTLEIQRTEQGDSAMYLCASSERQGTIEKLFFGSGTQLSVL.

The rearrangement links TRBV5-4 to TRBJ2-7; TRBD1 aligns across 7 bases. Per germline, CDR1 SGHNT and CDR2 YYREEE (reference sequence). After removal of 0 bases from V and 0 bases from J, the junction contained 3 bases not matched to a gene. There are 15 residues in the CDR3. CDR3 in amino acids: CASSLGTGSSYEQYF. In nucleotides, the CDR3 is TGTGCCAGCAGCTTGGGGACAGGTAGCTCCTACGAGCAGTACTTC.

The chain joins TRBV7-2 to TRBJ2-7; TRBD1 matches at 9 bases. Germline V gene data show CDR1 as SGHTA and CDR2 as FQGNSA. The CDR3 has 14 amino acids. J was trimmed by 3 bases and V by 1 base; bases with no gene match: 1. The DNA of the CDR3 is TGTGCCAGCAGCTTAGAGGGACAGGGCTACGAGCAGTACTTC. This gives the protein CASSLEGQGYEQYF.

The CDR3, as DNA: TGCAGCGTGACGGGACCAGCGGGGAATACCTACGAGCAGTACTTC. This sequence encodes CSVTGPAGNTYEQYF. This chain connects TRBV29-1 to TRBJ2-7; 7 bases are shared with TRBD2. Germline trimming cut 6 bases from V and 2 bases from J; bases unmatched to any gene: 13. Germline lookup yields CDR1 SQVTM and CDR2 ANQGSEA. The CDR3 is made up of 15 amino acids.

J is TRBJ2-7 and V is TRBV6-6, with D possibly being TRBD1 (5 bases). V was trimmed by 2 bases and J by 3 bases, leaving 14 bases between them. The germline gives CDR1 MNHNY, CDR2 SVGAGI (reference sequence). The CDR3 has 15 amino acids. CDR3 nucleotides: TGTGCCAGCAGTTACGTACAGGTACCGGACTACGAGCAGTACTTC. As protein: CASSYVQVPDYEQYF.

This clone was detected once. V gene TRBV5-5 combines with J gene TRBJ2-7, with D maybe TRBD2 (5 bases). Looked up from germline, CDR1 is SGHKS and CDR2 is YYEKEE (reference sequence). The germline V and J ends were trimmed by 0 bases and 2 bases, with 12 bases remaining between them. The CDR3 runs 15 residues. The CDR3, as DNA: TGTGCCAGCAGCTTGGCTAGCATCGGTGCCTACGAGCAGTACTTC. This codes for CASSLASIGAYEQYF.